This T cell receptor (beta chain) was found in a study of Graves' ophthalmopathy and Graves' hyperthyroidism. Concerning this clonotype itself: No antigen is known for it.

As the template, RNA transcripts were used to amplify TCR beta CDR3 regions. Second-round multiplex PCR came after a first-round RT-PCR that employed HTBI primers. TCRdb reprocessed the multiplex PCR reads via MiXCR and lists one record per CDR3 protein. The sample lists 400,000 to 450,000 distinct CDR3 sequences; under 25% were seen once. The CDR3 totals 14 residues. V was clipped by 8 bases and J by 1 base, with 14 bases between them. The PBMC fraction was derived from under 11 ml of fresh peripheral blood. Findings and caveats of the study: Distinction of ophthalmopathy from stable hyperthyroidism by a 13-signature model reached approximately 88% sensitivity and approximately 80% specificity. Ophthalmopathy progression cases were predicted by the model with 70.59% sensitivity and 72% to 85% specificity. Most thyroid-expanded clonotypes exceeding 0.001 frequency were also found in blood.

This sequence joins TRBV12-3 or TRBV12-4 and TRBJ1-1; tentative D call: TRBD1 (5 bases). This TCR came from a woman between 18 and 29 years old with stable Graves' hyperthyroidism. Sequenced material: peripheral blood. The CDR3 nucleotides read TGTGCCAGCGCCTCGGGACTCCAGAACACTGAAGCTTTCTTT. Amino acids: CASASGLQNTEAFF.